This T cell receptor (beta chain) was profiled in a study of blood T cell repertoires in COVID-19. Across the whole study: In each case, the material was cDNA or gDNA derived from T cells, B-cell-depleted T cells, or PBMCs.

The method was immunoSEQ multiplex PCR; TCRdb's version includes in-frame clones alone and lacks a portion of them. Counted here are approximately 260,000 clones, around 89% occurring once; the ten biggest clones make up roughly 2%. The V and J ends lost 0 bases and 1 base respectively, with 6 bases between them. The CDR3 runs to 14 residues. Germline assignment: CDR1 MGHRA and CDR2 YSYEKL. Followed over time, Seattle patients had been enrolled while infection was active. The TCR was taken from a woman aged 60-70 years with COVID-19, enrolled during active disease. The chain joins TRBV4-1 to TRBJ1-1; D call uncertain. The specimen was peripheral blood. CDR3 sequence reads: CASSQDPGNTEAFF. The CDR3 bases are TGCGCCAGCAGCCAAGATCCCGGGAACACTGAAGCTTTCTTT.